Each of the 18 T cell receptor beta chains below was sequenced from the same sample in a study of shared clonotypes between healthy human individuals. Sequencing used immunoSEQ multiplex PCR; TCRdb keeps in-frame clones, though not all of them. This repertoire shows 2 million to 2.5 million clones, approximately 94% found once; its top ten account for roughly 0.13%. Material for sequencing was naive CD4+ T cells sorted from blood. The subset is: CD45RA+ positively selected. The receptors originated from a man aged 18 to 29 in good health.

As DNA, the CDR3 is TGCGCCAGCAGCCAAGATGGCCCCGTAACAGGCTACACCTTC. Its translation is CASSQDGPVTGYTF. The gene calls are TRBV4-1 and TRBJ1-2; D is undetermined. V was trimmed by 0 bases and J by 8 bases, leaving 13 bases between them. The germline CDR1 and CDR2 sequences are MGHRA and YSYEKL. The CDR3 contains 14 residues.

The J gene is TRBJ2-7, the V gene TRBV5-1; D is unclear. The CDR3 runs 11 residues. V lost 2 bases to trimming and J lost 6 bases, with 6 bases between them. CDR1 is SGHRS, CDR2 YFSETQ, per germline. CDR3 sequence (DNA): TGCGCCAGCAGCTTAAACTCCGAGCAGTACTTC. Protein: CASSLNSEQYF.

This chain uses TRBV2 with TRBJ1-1; D may be TRBD1 (6 bases). CDR1 and CDR2 (germline): SNHLY, FYNNEI. Trimming removed 7 bases from V and 4 bases from J, with 22 bases in between. The CDR3 covers 16 residues. The CDR3 nucleotides are TGTGCCAGCACGAGACAGGAAAGATCTACGGGCACTGAAGCTTTCTTT. This codes for CASTRQERSTGTEAFF.

A remark on this clone: This specimen includes other DNA sequences encoding the same CDR3. CDR3 in amino acids: CASSLGQNNYGYTF. CDR3 nucleotide sequence: TGTGCCAGCAGCTTAGGACAGAATAACTATGGCTACACCTTC. The chain recombines TRBV7-9 with TRBJ1-2; D is perhaps TRBD1 (5 bases). V lost 1 base and J 1 base, leaving 7 bases between the germline ends. Germline V gene sequence: CDR1 SEHNR, CDR2 FQNEAQ (reference sequence). This CDR3 comprises 14 residues.

This clone was detected a few times. This sequence joins TRBV11-1 and TRBJ2-1; perhaps D is TRBD1 or TRBD2 (5 bases each). Germline V gene data show CDR1 as SGHAT and CDR2 as FQDESV (reference sequence). The CDR3 totals 11 residues. Trimming removed 3 bases at V and 9 bases at J, with 6 bases between. The CDR3 spells CASSFGTEQFF. The CDR3 nucleotides read TGTGCCAGCAGCTTCGGGACTGAGCAGTTCTTC.

The V call is TRBV11-3, the J call TRBJ2-1, with 7 positions matching TRBD1. Germline V lookup: CDR1 SGHNT, CDR2 YENEEA. The ends lost 6 bases at V and 1 base at J; junction bases unmatched: 3. The CDR3 covers 14 residues. CDR3: CASSGTVSYNEQFF. For the CDR3, the DNA is TGTGCCAGCAGTGGGACAGTTTCCTACAATGAGCAGTTCTTC.

This chain links TRBV11-2 with TRBJ2-7; 9 nucleotides line up with TRBD2. CDR1 SGHAT and CDR2 FQNNGV come from the germline V gene. The CDR3 has 15 residues. The trim removed 4 bases at V and 2 bases at J, leaving 6 bases unmatched. The CDR3 here is CASSSTSGHPYEQYF. CDR3 bases: TGTGCCAGCAGCTCCACTAGCGGGCATCCCTACGAGCAGTACTTC.

This clone was recorded only once. This chain connects TRBV5-1 to TRBJ2-2; TRBD2 might be the D (6 bases). Germline CDR1 SGHRS, CDR2 YFSETQ. The length of the CDR3 is 16 residues. Between the trimmed V and J ends, which lost 2 bases and 2 bases, there was a span of 13 bases. The CDR3 sequence: CASSLRGGINTGELFF. The CDR3, as DNA: TGCGCCAGCAGCTTACGTGGGGGGATTAACACCGGGGAGCTGTTTTTT.

The J gene is TRBJ2-7, the V gene TRBV2, with D unclear. The germline CDR1 and CDR2 sequences are SNHLY and FYNNEI. The CDR3 has 12 residues. The CDR3 DNA sequence: TGTGGGTGGGGTTGGGGAACCTACGAGCAGTACTTC. It codes for CGWGWGTYEQYF.

This chain connects TRBV5-4 to TRBJ2-3; D remains unclear. V lost 4 bases and J 2 bases, leaving 14 bases between the germline ends. CDR1 SGHNT and CDR2 YYREEE come from the germline V gene (reference sequence). This CDR3 spans 15 amino acids. The DNA for the CDR3 is TGTGCCAGCAGCGCCCGGTCCCCAACCACAGATACGCAGTATTTT. It translates to CASSARSPTTDTQYF.

This clone occurred once. This chain links TRBV28 with TRBJ2-1, with 9 bases aligning to TRBD1. The CDR3 has 15 residues. V gave up 7 bases and J gave up 3 bases; unmatched junction bases: 7. The germline gives CDR1 MDHEN, CDR2 SYDVKM. CDR3 sequence reads: CASTSGDRDYNEQFF. In DNA form, the CDR3 reads TGTGCCAGCACCTCAGGGGACAGGGACTACAATGAGCAGTTCTTC.

This clone was picked up one time. The V call is TRBV7-9, the J call TRBJ2-7, with D uncertain. The germline gives CDR1 SEHNR, CDR2 FQNEAQ (reference sequence). The CDR3 is made up of 14 amino acids. Trimming stripped 2 bases from V and 2 bases from J, with 10 bases between. CDR3 nucleotide sequence: TGTGCCAGCAGCTTAATCGGGTCAACCTACGAGCAGTACTTC. Translating gives CASSLIGSTYEQYF.

This rearrangement joins TRBV15 to TRBJ2-2, with TRBD2 matching 9 bases. The V segment lost 0 bases and the J segment 7 bases; nucleotides outside the gene matches: 9. The CDR3 runs 17 residues. In germline, CDR1 is LNHNV, CDR2 YYDKDF (reference sequence). The CDR3 bases are TGTGCCACCAGCAGAGAAAGGGTAGCGGGGGTTGGCGGGGAGCTGTTTTTT. Protein: CATSRERVAGVGGELFF.

Note on this clone: The same CDR3 arises from other DNA sequences in this sample as well. The chain couples TRBV18 to TRBJ2-5; D unresolved. The CDR3 runs 11 residues. Germline loops: CDR1 KGHSH, CDR2 LQKENI. V was clipped by 2 bases and J by 4 bases, with 2 bases between them. As DNA, the CDR3 is TGTGCCAGCTCACCAGGAGAGACCCAGTACTTC. Its protein product is CASSPGETQYF.

This chain joins TRBV19 and TRBJ2-3; 14 bases agree with TRBD2. V gave up 7 bases and J gave up 2 bases; unmatched junction bases: 11. The length of the CDR3 is 18 residues. The germline V gene has CDR1 LNHDA and CDR2 SQIVND (reference sequence). CDR3 in DNA: TGTGCCAGTACCTCTACCGGACTAGCGGGGGGTCCCACAGATACGCAGTATTTT. Translation: CASTSTGLAGGPTDTQYF.

This clone came up a few times. The J gene is TRBJ1-2, the V gene TRBV29-1; D is ambiguous. CDR3 length equals 11 residues. Germline values: CDR1 SQVTM, CDR2 ANQGSEA. Between the trimmed V and J ends, which lost 1 base and 8 bases, there was a span of 8 bases. This CDR3 is CSVEGQRGYTF. CDR3 sequence (DNA): TGCAGCGTTGAAGGGCAGAGGGGCTACACCTTC.

The rearrangement uses TRBV7-2 and TRBJ2-7; TRBD1 might be the D (6 bases). The CDR3 contains 12 residues. Germline-derived CDR1 and CDR2 are SGHTA and FQGNSA. V gave up 5 bases and J gave up 7 bases, with 12 bases separating them. CDR3 in amino acids: CASSRRGGEQYF. CDR3 coding DNA: TGTGCCAGCAGCCGCAGGGGTGGGGAGCAGTACTTC.

A few counts support this clone. The rearrangement uses TRBV18 and TRBJ2-7; D is uncertain. The V and J ends lost 2 bases and 1 base respectively, with 9 bases between them. This CDR3 contains 14 residues. Looked up from germline, CDR1 is KGHSH and CDR2 is LQKENI. CDR3 nucleotide sequence: TGTGCCAGCTCACCAGGGCCGGCGTCCTACGAGCAGTACTTC. Protein: CASSPGPASYEQYF.